A selection of T cell receptor beta chains follows, all from one sample in a study of CD8 T cell repertoires and HIV-1 epitope variants. No antigen has been assigned to these receptors. Sequencing used immunoSEQ multiplex PCR; TCRdb keeps in-frame clones, though not all of them. Of about 6,600 clones detected, approximately 70% appear once; the ten largest clones hold around two fifths. Source material: cultured CD8+ T cells derived from PBMCs. Receptor source: a male donor with HIV. Both conserved end residues are part of each CDR3. Each record gives: D gene, V gene, clone size, CDR3 length, J gene, CDR3 DNA, CDR3 protein. The D gene is left open where the match is weak. Clone size, where shown, is once, few, many, or a class for clones that have expanded.

d_gene: TRBD1
v_gene: TRBV5-4
abundance: NA
len: 16
j_gene: TRBJ2-5
CDR3nt: TGTGCCAGCAGCGAGGGACAGGGGCACAGGGCGGAGACCCAGTACTTC
CDR3aa: CASSEGQGHRAETQYF

d_gene: NA
v_gene: TRBV20-1
abundance: NA
len: 11
j_gene: TRBJ2-1
CDR3nt: TGCAGTGCTTCAGCATCCAATGAGCAGTTCTTC
CDR3aa: CSASASNEQFF

d_gene: NA
v_gene: TRBV19
abundance: large
len: 14
j_gene: TRBJ2-7
CDR3nt: TGTGCCAGTAGTACCCTAGCGACAGAATACGAGCAGTACTTC
CDR3aa: CASSTLATEYEQYF

d_gene: TRBD1
v_gene: TRBV4-3
abundance: few
len: 15
j_gene: TRBJ1-1
CDR3nt: TGCGCCAGCAGCCAACACAGGGGCCAGAACACTGAAGCTTTCTTT
CDR3aa: CASSQHRGQNTEAFF

d_gene: TRBD2
v_gene: TRBV7-3
abundance: NA
len: 16
j_gene: TRBJ2-3
CDR3nt: TGTGCCAGCAGCTTAACGCTCGCGGGGGGAACAGATACGCAGTATTTT
CDR3aa: CASSLTLAGGTDTQYF

d_gene: NA
v_gene: TRBV13
abundance: NA
len: 13
j_gene: TRBJ2-1
CDR3nt: TGTGCCAGCAGCTTTAGCTCCTACAATGAGCAGTTCTTC
CDR3aa: CASSFSSYNEQFF

d_gene: TRBD1
v_gene: TRBV25-1
abundance: NA
len: 15
j_gene: TRBJ1-1
CDR3nt: TGTGCCAGCAGTGAATGGGGACAGGGGAACACTGAAGCTTTCTTT
CDR3aa: CASSEWGQGNTEAFF

d_gene: TRBD1
v_gene: TRBV5-1
abundance: NA
len: 16
j_gene: TRBJ1-3
CDR3nt: TGCGCCAGCAGCACGACAGGGGGAGGTTCTGGAAACACCATATATTTT
CDR3aa: CASSTTGGGSGNTIYF

d_gene: NA
v_gene: TRBV14
abundance: NA
len: 13
j_gene: TRBJ1-2
CDR3nt: TGTGCCAGCAGTCCTATCACAGGGATCGGCTACACCTTC
CDR3aa: CASSPITGIGYTF

d_gene: NA
v_gene: TRBV28
abundance: NA
len: 16
j_gene: TRBJ1-6
CDR3nt: TGTGCCAGCAGACCCGGGACCCAGGGTTACAATTCACCCCTCCACTTT
CDR3aa: CASRPGTQGYNSPLHF

d_gene: NA
v_gene: TRBV6-4
abundance: NA
len: 13
j_gene: TRBJ2-2
CDR3nt: TGTGCCAGCAGTGACGGGGCCACCGGGGAGCTGTTTTTT
CDR3aa: CASSDGATGELFF

d_gene: NA
v_gene: TRBV28
abundance: NA
len: 14
j_gene: TRBJ2-3
CDR3nt: TGTGCCAGCAGTTTACTAACGGGCACAGATACGCAGTATTTT
CDR3aa: CASSLLTGTDTQYF

d_gene: NA
v_gene: TRBV9
abundance: NA
len: 13
j_gene: TRBJ2-1
CDR3nt: TGTGCCAGCAGCGTAGTTTCTTTCGATGAGCAGTTCTTC
CDR3aa: CASSVVSFDEQFF

d_gene: TRBD2
v_gene: TRBV2
abundance: NA
len: 15
j_gene: TRBJ2-1
CDR3nt: TGTGCCAGCAGGTCGGAGACGATTCCTAGCGGGAAGCAGTTCTTC
CDR3aa: CASRSETIPSGKQFF

d_gene: TRBD2
v_gene: TRBV7-6
abundance: NA
len: 17
j_gene: TRBJ2-1
CDR3nt: TGTGCCAGCAGTCCTATTACTAGCGGTGCCGACCCCAATGAGCAGTTCTTC
CDR3aa: CASSPITSGADPNEQFF

d_gene: NA
v_gene: TRBV7-2
abundance: NA
len: 15
j_gene: TRBJ1-2
CDR3nt: TGTGCCAGCAGCCCCCGGACCGGACTGGGCTATGGCTACACCTTC
CDR3aa: CASSPRTGLGYGYTF

d_gene: TRBD1
v_gene: TRBV7-9
abundance: few
len: 14
j_gene: TRBJ1-1
CDR3nt: TGTGCCAGCAGCCCAAACCTAAACAGGGGGCAAGCTTTCTTT
CDR3aa: CASSPNLNRGQAFF

d_gene: TRBD1
v_gene: TRBV9
abundance: NA
len: 16
j_gene: TRBJ2-2
CDR3nt: TGTGCCAGCAGCTTACCCCCAGGGGGAGAGACCGGGGAGCTGTTTTTT
CDR3aa: CASSLPPGGETGELFF

d_gene: NA
v_gene: TRBV5-1
abundance: NA
len: 13
j_gene: TRBJ2-1
CDR3nt: TGCGCCAGCAGCTTGGAGCCCAAGAATGAGCAGTTCTTC
CDR3aa: CASSLEPKNEQFF

d_gene: NA
v_gene: TRBV27
abundance: NA
len: 15
j_gene: TRBJ1-3
CDR3nt: TGTGCCAGCAGTGCGGACGGATACTCTGGAAACACCATATATTTT
CDR3aa: CASSADGYSGNTIYF

d_gene: NA
v_gene: TRBV7-8
abundance: NA
len: 14
j_gene: TRBJ2-3
CDR3nt: TGTGCCAGCAGCTTTACCGCGCCTACAGATACGCAGTATTTT
CDR3aa: CASSFTAPTDTQYF

d_gene: TRBD1
v_gene: TRBV6-5
abundance: few
len: 14
j_gene: TRBJ1-5
CDR3nt: TGTGCCACATCAGGGGGCGTTCGCAATCAGCCCCAGCATTTT
CDR3aa: CATSGGVRNQPQHF

d_gene: NA
v_gene: TRBV13
abundance: NA
len: 14
j_gene: TRBJ2-7
CDR3nt: TGTGCCAGCAGTGACTACGGACAGCGCGACGAGCAGTACTTC
CDR3aa: CASSDYGQRDEQYF

d_gene: TRBD2
v_gene: TRBV6-4
abundance: NA
len: 16
j_gene: TRBJ2-1
CDR3nt: TGTGCCAGCAGTGACGCCAGCGGGAGAGGGGACAATGAGCAGTTCTTC
CDR3aa: CASSDASGRGDNEQFF

d_gene: NA
v_gene: TRBV19
abundance: NA
len: 16
j_gene: TRBJ2-1
CDR3nt: TGTGCCAGTAGTATAGGATGGGGGGTCGCCTACAATGAGCAGTTCTTC
CDR3aa: CASSIGWGVAYNEQFF

d_gene: TRBD1
v_gene: TRBV5-1
abundance: few
len: 14
j_gene: TRBJ1-1
CDR3nt: TGCGCCAGCAGCCCACAGGGGGCCAACACTGAAGCTTTCTTT
CDR3aa: CASSPQGANTEAFF

d_gene: TRBD2
v_gene: TRBV7-6
abundance: NA
len: 17
j_gene: TRBJ2-1
CDR3nt: TGTGCCAGCAGCTTAGTTAGTGTGCTAGCGGGAGGGAATGAGCAGTTCTTC
CDR3aa: CASSLVSVLAGGNEQFF

d_gene: TRBD2
v_gene: TRBV28
abundance: NA
len: 14
j_gene: TRBJ2-1
CDR3nt: TGTGCCAGCAGTTTATCGCGGGGGGCTATGGAGCAGTTCTTC
CDR3aa: CASSLSRGAMEQFF

d_gene: NA
v_gene: TRBV10-3
abundance: NA
len: 16
j_gene: TRBJ2-2
CDR3nt: TGTGCCATCAGTGCGGAGAGGGGGTTGGGTACCGGGGAGCTGTTTTTT
CDR3aa: CAISAERGLGTGELFF

d_gene: NA
v_gene: TRBV11-2
abundance: few
len: 14
j_gene: TRBJ2-4
CDR3nt: TGTGCCAGCAGCTTAGGAACGGGAACAAACATTCAGTACTTC
CDR3aa: CASSLGTGTNIQYF

d_gene: NA
v_gene: TRBV6-5
abundance: few
len: 13
j_gene: TRBJ1-1
CDR3nt: TGTGCCAGCAGAGTAACGAGGAGGACTGAAGCTTTCTTT
CDR3aa: CASRVTRRTEAFF

d_gene: TRBD2
v_gene: TRBV7-9
abundance: NA
len: 17
j_gene: TRBJ2-1
CDR3nt: TGTGCCAGCAGTGCGGGGGGGAGTGTAAGGGCCGGTAATGAGCAGTTCTTC
CDR3aa: CASSAGGSVRAGNEQFF

d_gene: TRBD1
v_gene: TRBV28
abundance: once
len: 13
j_gene: TRBJ1-1
CDR3nt: TGTGCCAGCAGGGATATTGGGACAGCAGAAGCTTTCTTT
CDR3aa: CASRDIGTAEAFF

d_gene: NA
v_gene: TRBV7-7
abundance: NA
len: 13
j_gene: TRBJ2-7
CDR3nt: TGTGCCAGCAGCCCGGACAGTTCCTACGAGCAGTACTTC
CDR3aa: CASSPDSSYEQYF

d_gene: TRBD2
v_gene: TRBV28
abundance: NA
len: 17
j_gene: TRBJ2-3
CDR3nt: TGTGCCAGCAGTTTGATACTAGCGGGAGGGATCACAGATACGCAGTATTTT
CDR3aa: CASSLILAGGITDTQYF

d_gene: TRBD1
v_gene: TRBV11-2
abundance: NA
len: 13
j_gene: TRBJ2-5
CDR3nt: TGTGCCAGCAGCCCTGGGACAGAAGAGACCCAGTACTTC
CDR3aa: CASSPGTEETQYF

d_gene: TRBD2
v_gene: TRBV2
abundance: NA
len: 15
j_gene: TRBJ2-7
CDR3nt: TGTGCCAGCATTGGATTCGAGTCTAGCGGTAACGAGCAGTACTTC
CDR3aa: CASIGFESSGNEQYF

d_gene: TRBD2
v_gene: TRBV27
abundance: NA
len: 21
j_gene: TRBJ2-2
CDR3nt: TGTGCCAGCAGATCCACCACCACTAGCGGGGGGGCCTCTGGACTAACCGGGGAGCTGTTTTTT
CDR3aa: CASRSTTTSGGASGLTGELFF

d_gene: NA
v_gene: TRBV7-2
abundance: NA
len: 13
j_gene: TRBJ1-2
CDR3nt: TGTGCCAGCAGCCCCACCCTTAACTATGGCTACACCTTC
CDR3aa: CASSPTLNYGYTF

d_gene: TRBD2
v_gene: TRBV29-1
abundance: NA
len: 15
j_gene: TRBJ2-1
CDR3nt: TGCAGCGTTCGTCAACTAGCGGGAGTGGGCAATGAGCAGTTCTTC
CDR3aa: CSVRQLAGVGNEQFF

d_gene: TRBD2
v_gene: TRBV19
abundance: NA
len: 15
j_gene: TRBJ2-2
CDR3nt: TGTGCCAGTAGTATAACGGCTAGCGGGGCCGGGGAGCTGTTTTTT
CDR3aa: CASSITASGAGELFF

d_gene: NA
v_gene: TRBV7-9
abundance: NA
len: 17
j_gene: TRBJ2-3
CDR3nt: TGTGCCAGCAGCCCGCTCCCGGGACAACCCGATCCAGATACGCAGTATTTT
CDR3aa: CASSPLPGQPDPDTQYF

d_gene: TRBD1
v_gene: TRBV11-2
abundance: NA
len: 19
j_gene: TRBJ2-6
CDR3nt: TGTGCCAGCAGCTTAGAATTTTGGCAGGGGGCAAGTGGGGCCAACGTCCTGACTTTC
CDR3aa: CASSLEFWQGASGANVLTF

d_gene: NA
v_gene: TRBV19
abundance: NA
len: 13
j_gene: TRBJ2-1
CDR3nt: TGTGCCAGTAGGCGGGGTTCCTACAATGAGCAGTTCTTC
CDR3aa: CASRRGSYNEQFF

d_gene: NA
v_gene: TRBV27
abundance: NA
len: 13
j_gene: TRBJ2-7
CDR3nt: TGTGCCAGCAGTTTTGTTAGCTCGAGAGAGCAGTACTTC
CDR3aa: CASSFVSSREQYF

d_gene: TRBD1
v_gene: TRBV19
abundance: NA
len: 15
j_gene: TRBJ2-3
CDR3nt: TGTGCCAGTAGTCCCGGGACAGGGGGCGTAGATACGCAGTATTTT
CDR3aa: CASSPGTGGVDTQYF

d_gene: TRBD1
v_gene: TRBV15
abundance: NA
len: 12
j_gene: TRBJ1-3
CDR3nt: TGTGCCACCCGGGACAGTGGGGAAACCATATATTTT
CDR3aa: CATRDSGETIYF

d_gene: NA
v_gene: TRBV9
abundance: NA
len: 15
j_gene: TRBJ2-2
CDR3nt: TGTGCCAGCAGCGCTGGGGGTAGGAACACCGGGGAGCTGTTTTTT
CDR3aa: CASSAGGRNTGELFF

d_gene: TRBD1
v_gene: TRBV6-6
abundance: few
len: 12
j_gene: TRBJ1-2
CDR3nt: TGTGCCAGCAGTCAGACAGGGAGCGGCTACACCTTC
CDR3aa: CASSQTGSGYTF

d_gene: NA
v_gene: TRBV5-5
abundance: once
len: 17
j_gene: TRBJ1-1
CDR3nt: TGTGCCAGCAGCTTGCAACTATACTTTGAGGCGGACACTGAAGCTTTCTTT
CDR3aa: CASSLQLYFEADTEAFF

d_gene: NA
v_gene: TRBV9
abundance: few
len: 16
j_gene: TRBJ1-6
CDR3nt: TGTGCCAGCAGCCCGCTGGGGGGGCAAGGGAATTCACCCCTCCACTTT
CDR3aa: CASSPLGGQGNSPLHF

d_gene: NA
v_gene: TRBV7-8
abundance: few
len: 14
j_gene: TRBJ2-1
CDR3nt: TGTGCCAGCAGCTTAGATCCGGGAATGGATGAGCAGTTCTTC
CDR3aa: CASSLDPGMDEQFF

d_gene: NA
v_gene: TRBV4-3
abundance: NA
len: 15
j_gene: TRBJ1-4
CDR3nt: TGCGCCAGCAGCCAAGATGGAGGGGAAGAAGAAAAACTGTTTTTT
CDR3aa: CASSQDGGEEEKLFF

d_gene: TRBD2
v_gene: TRBV5-6
abundance: NA
len: 16
j_gene: TRBJ2-1
CDR3nt: TGTGCCAGCAGCTCCACGGGACTAGCGGGAACGAATGAGCAGTTCTTC
CDR3aa: CASSSTGLAGTNEQFF

d_gene: NA
v_gene: TRBV28
abundance: NA
len: 12
j_gene: TRBJ2-5
CDR3nt: TGTGCCAGCAGTTGGGGGATGGAGACCCAGTACTTC
CDR3aa: CASSWGMETQYF